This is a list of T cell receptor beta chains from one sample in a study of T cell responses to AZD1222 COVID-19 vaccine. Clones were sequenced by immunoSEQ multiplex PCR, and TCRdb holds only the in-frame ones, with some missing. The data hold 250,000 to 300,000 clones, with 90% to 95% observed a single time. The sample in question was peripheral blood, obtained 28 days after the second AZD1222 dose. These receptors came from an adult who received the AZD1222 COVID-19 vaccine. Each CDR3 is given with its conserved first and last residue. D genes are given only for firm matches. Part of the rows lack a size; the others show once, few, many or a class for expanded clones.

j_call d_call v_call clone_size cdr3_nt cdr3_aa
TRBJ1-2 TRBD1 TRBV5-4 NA TGTGCCAGCAGCTTTCAACAGGGGGCGGTGAGCTACACCTTC CASSFQQGAVSYTF
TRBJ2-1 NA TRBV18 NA TGTGCCAGCTCACCTTCTAGAGGTTCCTACAATGAGCAGTTCTTC CASSPSRGSYNEQFF
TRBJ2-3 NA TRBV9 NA TGTGCCAGCAGCTCACGGACACCTGGCACAGATACGCAGTATTTT CASSSRTPGTDTQYF
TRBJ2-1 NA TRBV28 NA TGTGCCAGCAGTTATCGACAAGGGGGCTCCTACAATGAGCAGTTCTTC CASSYRQGGSYNEQFF
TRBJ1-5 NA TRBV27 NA TGTGCCAGCAGACATTATCGAGGGGAGCTGGGCAATCAGCCCCAGCATTTT CASRHYRGELGNQPQHF
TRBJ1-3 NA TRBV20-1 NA TGCAGTGCTAGTTCAGGCCTACCTGGAAACACCATATATTTT CSASSGLPGNTIYF
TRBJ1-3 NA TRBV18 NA TGTGCCAGCTCACCTCTGGAGGGGGCTGGAAACACCATATATTTT CASSPLEGAGNTIYF
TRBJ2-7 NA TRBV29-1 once TGCAGCGTCAGGGGTCAAAGCTCCTACGAGCAGTACTTC CSVRGQSSYEQYF
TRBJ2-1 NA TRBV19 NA TGTGCCAGTAGGGAGACCGCTTCCTACAATGAGCAGTTCTTC CASRETASYNEQFF
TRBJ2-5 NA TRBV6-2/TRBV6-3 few TGTGCCAGCAGTTACTCCCGAAGGGGGGGCCAAGAGACCCAGTACTTC CASSYSRRGGQETQYF
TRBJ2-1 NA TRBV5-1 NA TGCGCCAGCAGCTTGGTTACGGAGCAGTTCTTC CASSLVTEQFF
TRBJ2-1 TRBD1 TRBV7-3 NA TGTGCCAGCAGCTTAACGGCCGGGACAGCTTACAATGAGCAGTTCTTC CASSLTAGTAYNEQFF
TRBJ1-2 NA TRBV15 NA TGTGCCACCAGCAGACCCCCGGGTGGGGATGGCTACACCTTC CATSRPPGGDGYTF
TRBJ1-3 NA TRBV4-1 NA TGCGCCAGCAGCCCCACTGGGACAATCTCTGGAAACACCATATATTTT CASSPTGTISGNTIYF
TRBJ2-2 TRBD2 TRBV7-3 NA TGTGCCAGCAGCTTAGGACTAGCGGGAGCGGGCACCGGGGAGCTGTTTTTT CASSLGLAGAGTGELFF
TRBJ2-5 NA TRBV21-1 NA TGTGCCAGCAGCCCGTGGGAAGGCCGGGAGACCCAGTACTTC CASSPWEGRETQYF
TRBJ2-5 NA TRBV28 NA TGTGCCAGCAGTTTTGGGGGGCCGGAGACCCAGTACTTC CASSFGGPETQYF
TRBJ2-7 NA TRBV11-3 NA TGTGCCAGCAGCTTAGGAGACTCCTACGAGCAGTACTTC CASSLGDSYEQYF
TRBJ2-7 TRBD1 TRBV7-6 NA TGTGCCAGCAGCTCCCCCCGGACAGGGTTGTACGAGCAGTACTTC CASSSPRTGLYEQYF
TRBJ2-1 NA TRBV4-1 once TGCGCCAGCAGCCCAAGGACGGATTACAATGAGCAGTTCTTC CASSPRTDYNEQFF
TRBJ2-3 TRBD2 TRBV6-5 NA TGTGCCAGCTCAGTCGGGGGGGGATACACAGATACGCAGTATTTT CASSVGGGYTDTQYF
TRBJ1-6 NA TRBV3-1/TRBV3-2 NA TGTGCCAGCAGCCAAGATGGGCATTCACCCCTCCACTTT CASSQDGHSPLHF
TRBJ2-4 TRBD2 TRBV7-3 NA TGTGCCAGCAGCTTAAGGACTAGCGGGAGTCCCCAAGCCAAAAACATTCAGTACTTC CASSLRTSGSPQAKNIQYF
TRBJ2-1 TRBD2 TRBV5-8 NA TGTGCCAGCAGCGAAACTAGCGGGAGGCCCCCCTACAATGAGCAGTTCTTC CASSETSGRPPYNEQFF
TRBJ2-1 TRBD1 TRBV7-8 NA TGTGCCAGCAGATCTCTGACAGGGGGTGGATACTACAATGAGCAGTTCTTC CASRSLTGGGYYNEQFF
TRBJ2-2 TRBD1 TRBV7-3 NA TGTGCCAGCAGCTTGACAGGGCCCGGGGAGCTGTTTTTT CASSLTGPGELFF
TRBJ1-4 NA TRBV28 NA TGTGCCAGCAAACTGACACCAGGGGCAACTAATGAAAAACTGTTTTTT CASKLTPGATNEKLFF
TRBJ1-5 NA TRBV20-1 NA TGCAGTGTCGGTTGGCCCCAGCATTTT CSVGWPQHF
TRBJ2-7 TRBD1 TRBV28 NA TGTGCCAGCAGTTCGACAGGGTTTGTTCTGGACGAGCAGTACTTC CASSSTGFVLDEQYF
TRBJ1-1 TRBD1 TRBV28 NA TGTGCCAGCAGCTTGGTTCCCGCAGGGGGCGGAACTGAAGCTTTCTTT CASSLVPAGGGTEAFF
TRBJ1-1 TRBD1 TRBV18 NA TGTGCCAGCTCACTGGGACAGGCGACTATTCTTGAAGCTTTCTTT CASSLGQATILEAFF
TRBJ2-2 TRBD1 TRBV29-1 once TGCAGCGCTCCGGGACAGACCGGGGAGCTGTTTTTT CSAPGQTGELFF
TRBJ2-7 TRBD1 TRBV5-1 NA TGCGCCAGCAGCCCTCCCTTACCACAGGGGCCAGCCTACGAGCAGTACTTC CASSPPLPQGPAYEQYF